This TCR beta chain was documented in a study of shared clonotypes between healthy human individuals. Study results and caveats: Generation of non-shared clonotypes was less probable than generation of clonotypes shared by all four donors. As a rule, naive subsets had a larger estimated richness than memory subsets.

In the naive CD8 group, cells lacked CD45RO and were positively selected for CCR7, so terminally differentiated effector memory CD45RA+ cells were left out. Under the authors' procedure: Junction-only sequences produced by ImmunoSEQ had no quality scores, so filtering differed. Libraries were prepared by immunoSEQ multiplex PCR; TCRdb keeps only in-frame clonotypes and omits some of them. That table gives V, J and clone size, and the DNA gave D and trimming. The table lists some 2 million clones, about 94% of them singletons. As to this clone: Its antigen is unidentified.

The receptor was derived from a man between 18 and 29 years old in good health. Material: naive CD8+ T cells sorted from blood.

CDR3 loop: CASSRDRDRATNEKLFF. As DNA, the CDR3 is TGTGCCAGCAGCCGGGACAGGGACAGAGCAACTAATGAAAAACTGTTTTTT. V gene TRBV21-1 combines with J gene TRBJ1-4; the DNA was not compared with TRBD1, the D call given in the table. TRBV21-1 is tagged as a pseudogene. There are 17 residues in the CDR3.